A selection of T cell receptor beta chains follows, all from one sample in a study of TIL therapy for anti-PD-1-resistant metastatic lung cancer. Assay used: immunoSEQ multiplex PCR; TCRdb lists only in-frame clones, some missing. This sample yields under 100,000 clones, of which about three fifths are seen a single time; over 9.5% belongs to the top ten. The material sequenced was tumor tissue, taken at baseline. All receptors come from a person between 25 and 80 years old with non-small cell lung cancer. Both conserved end residues are part of each CDR3.

v_gene: TRBV7-2
j_gene: TRBJ2-7
CDR3aa: CASSLALAGGEEQYF

v_gene: TRBV4-2
j_gene: TRBJ2-2
CDR3aa: CASSQGFRTTNTGELFF

v_gene: TRBV12-3/TRBV12-4
j_gene: TRBJ1-5
CDR3aa: CASSLDPSGPQHF

v_gene: TRBV7-9
j_gene: TRBJ1-6
CDR3aa: CASSFPLHF

v_gene: TRBV7-9
j_gene: TRBJ1-1
CDR3aa: CASSRQDRGSTEAFF

v_gene: TRBV2
j_gene: TRBJ2-5
CDR3aa: CASRTSGSAGTQYF

v_gene: TRBV2
j_gene: TRBJ2-2
CDR3aa: CASGGLAGVVGELFF

v_gene: TRBV9
j_gene: TRBJ1-3
CDR3aa: CASSALGNTGNTIYF

v_gene: TRBV4-3
j_gene: TRBJ2-3
CDR3aa: CASSQAGAVPDTQYF

v_gene: TRBV4-3
j_gene: TRBJ1-5
CDR3aa: CASSQEEVGDSNQPQHF

v_gene: TRBV28
j_gene: TRBJ1-2
CDR3aa: CASGVPWQYGYTF

v_gene: TRBV5-1
j_gene: TRBJ2-1
CDR3aa: CASSKASGGYNEQFF

v_gene: TRBV5-1
j_gene: TRBJ1-2
CDR3aa: CASSSGGTGNYGYTF

v_gene: TRBV3-1/TRBV3-2
j_gene: TRBJ1-2
CDR3aa: CASSQVGSNYGYTF

v_gene: TRBV7-8
j_gene: TRBJ2-5
CDR3aa: CASSLLDPSETQYF

v_gene: TRBV18
j_gene: TRBJ1-1
CDR3aa: CASSPPAGGTEAFF

v_gene: TRBV20-1
j_gene: TRBJ1-4
CDR3aa: CSASMSVNEKLFF

v_gene: TRBV3-1/TRBV3-2
j_gene: TRBJ2-7
CDR3aa: CASSQVLAWTGRDSYEQYF

v_gene: TRBV5-1
j_gene: TRBJ2-7
CDR3aa: CASSLGLAVSSYEQYF

v_gene: TRBV18
j_gene: TRBJ2-5
CDR3aa: CASSPNLFQETQYF

v_gene: TRBV7-6
j_gene: TRBJ2-2
CDR3aa: CASSLFTGTNTGELFF

v_gene: TRBV29-1
j_gene: TRBJ2-1
CDR3aa: CSVERGGRGNEQFF

v_gene: TRBV28
j_gene: TRBJ1-5
CDR3aa: CASSPPGTGYSNQPQHF

v_gene: TRBV4-2
j_gene: TRBJ2-1
CDR3aa: CASSLPSSRDGNTNEQFF

v_gene: TRBV3-1/TRBV3-2
j_gene: TRBJ1-4
CDR3aa: CASSLSTATNEKLFF

v_gene: TRBV23-1
j_gene: TRBJ1-5
CDR3aa: CASSQGKGRQPQHF

v_gene: TRBV5-4
j_gene: TRBJ1-4
CDR3aa: CASSLGGRSSEKLFF

v_gene: TRBV28
j_gene: TRBJ1-4
CDR3aa: CASNAGQGRDEKLFF

v_gene: TRBV7-2
j_gene: TRBJ2-5
CDR3aa: CASRQTGTIQETQYF

v_gene: TRBV4-1
j_gene: TRBJ2-3
CDR3aa: CANSLGDTQYF

v_gene: TRBV7-2
j_gene: TRBJ2-3
CDR3aa: CASSGQGRTDTQYF

v_gene: TRBV9
j_gene: TRBJ1-2
CDR3aa: CASSVEGRGTGGAEGYTF

v_gene: TRBV9
j_gene: TRBJ2-7
CDR3aa: CASSPRASVYEQYF

v_gene: TRBV28
j_gene: TRBJ1-2
CDR3aa: CASSPLWKGRDYGYTF

v_gene: TRBV18
j_gene: TRBJ1-4
CDR3aa: CASSSTVGGNEKLFF

v_gene: TRBV7-2
j_gene: TRBJ2-5
CDR3aa: CASSLRAAQETQYF

v_gene: TRBV9
j_gene: TRBJ1-2
CDR3aa: CASSTTGGAGGYTF

v_gene: TRBV9
j_gene: TRBJ1-2
CDR3aa: CASSVEPSDYGYTF

v_gene: TRBV11-2
j_gene: TRBJ1-4
CDR3aa: CASSLESWGEREKLFF

v_gene: TRBV11-3
j_gene: TRBJ1-1
CDR3aa: CASSLDPLTEAFF

v_gene: TRBV6-5
j_gene: TRBJ1-5
CDR3aa: CASAPRVSNQPQHF

v_gene: TRBV12-3/TRBV12-4
j_gene: TRBJ2-7
CDR3aa: CASSPLGYEQYF

v_gene: TRBV19
j_gene: TRBJ1-4
CDR3aa: CASSETTGYGEKLFF

v_gene: TRBV5-4
j_gene: TRBJ2-4
CDR3aa: CASSLEGPAKNIQYF

v_gene: TRBV7-2
j_gene: TRBJ2-2
CDR3aa: CASSLVGGTGSGGELFF

v_gene: TRBV27
j_gene: TRBJ2-7
CDR3aa: CASSLKLAPSGEQYF

v_gene: TRBV12-3/TRBV12-4
j_gene: TRBJ1-5
CDR3aa: CASHLGFGQPQHF

v_gene: TRBV2
j_gene: TRBJ2-1
CDR3aa: CASSDLGGAIVGEQFF

v_gene: TRBV18
j_gene: TRBJ2-1
CDR3aa: CASSQEQGASSYNEQFF

v_gene: TRBV7-2
j_gene: TRBJ2-3
CDR3aa: CASSLQGVNPATQYF

v_gene: TRBV29-1
j_gene: TRBJ2-3
CDR3aa: CSGARVSTDTQYF

v_gene: TRBV7-9
j_gene: TRBJ2-2
CDR3aa: CASSLDLETGELFF

v_gene: TRBV7-3
j_gene: TRBJ2-2
CDR3aa: CASSPGQWGTGELFF

v_gene: TRBV28
j_gene: TRBJ1-6
CDR3aa: CASARVSGHNSPLHF

v_gene: TRBV19
j_gene: TRBJ1-4
CDR3aa: CASRKGTDPSATNEKLFF

v_gene: TRBV11-2
j_gene: TRBJ1-1
CDR3aa: CASSSQGARGEAFF

v_gene: TRBV30
j_gene: TRBJ2-3
CDR3aa: CAWSISRTDTQYF

v_gene: TRBV2
j_gene: TRBJ2-2
CDR3aa: CASNRDRGGTGELFF

v_gene: TRBV19
j_gene: TRBJ2-5
CDR3aa: CASSGWWETQYF

v_gene: TRBV18
j_gene: TRBJ2-7
CDR3aa: CASSPKVSGVGYEQYF